The 16 T cell receptor beta chains reported below all come from one sample, sequenced in a study of glioma-infiltrating T cells. Amplification of TCR alpha and beta CDR3 regions from RNA used iRepertoire nested multiplex PCR. In TCRdb, the multiplex PCR reads were re-called with MiXCR into one record per CDR3 protein. The sample holds around 190,000 distinct CDR3 sequences; under 55% are singletons and the top ten take around 4.9%. Material for sequencing was glioma tissue, nonneoplastic brain tissue, or PBMCs (not recorded which). The receptor source for this set is a human donor with low-grade glioma or glioblastoma, undergoing nonglioma brain surgery, or in good health (not recorded which).

This clonotype was recorded at least ten times. J is TRBJ1-1 and V is TRBV18; perhaps TRBD1 as D (5 bases). CDR1 is KGHSH, CDR2 LQKENI, per germline. The CDR3 is made up of 15 amino acids. The V and J ends lost 2 bases and 3 bases respectively, with 13 bases between them. Here the CDR3 reads CASSPGTGQYTEAFF. In DNA form, the CDR3 reads TGTGCCAGCTCACCAGGTACAGGTCAATACACTGAAGCTTTCTTT. The full variable domain, in which reference TRBV18 and TRBJ1-1 provide the parts outside the CDR3, is NAGVMQNPRHLVRRRGQEARLRCSPMKGHSHVYWYRQLPEEGLKFMVYLQKENIIDESGMPKERFSAEFPKEGPSILRIQQVVRGDSAAYFCASSPGTGQYTEAFFGQGTRLTVV.

V gene TRBV3-1 combines with J gene TRBJ1-2; D is ambiguous. The V gene lost 0 bases and the J gene lost 3 bases, with 11 bases spanning the gap. The germline V gene encodes CDR1 LGHDT and CDR2 YNNKEL (reference sequence). The CDR3 length is 15 residues. The CDR3 DNA sequence: TGTGCCAGCAGCCAAGATGCCCGGTACCACTATGGCTACACCTTC. Its protein product is CASSQDARYHYGYTF.

As regards this clonotype: A single base separates this from a much larger clone, so it may be a read error. This sequence joins TRBV28 and TRBJ1-1; D not resolved. CDR3 length equals 13 residues. Trimming removed 9 bases from V and 5 bases from J, with 16 bases in between. CDR1 and CDR2 (germline): MDHEN, SYDVKM. CDR3 sequence: CARSRASRTEAFF. In DNA, the CDR3 is TGTGCCAGAAGTCGGGCCTCTCGGACTGAAGCTTTCTTT.

This clonotype was recorded once. The rearrangement joins TRBV6-2 or TRBV6-3 to TRBJ2-7; 13 positions agree with TRBD2. Germline CDR1 is MNHEY and CDR2 is SVGEGT. V shed 5 bases, J shed 5 bases, and the junction held 9 bases outside the gene matches. CDR3 size: 16 residues. Here the CDR3 reads CASSLLAGGPNNEQYF. DNA for the CDR3: TGTGCCAGCAGTCTACTAGCGGGAGGGCCCAACAACGAGCAGTACTTC.

This rearrangement joins TRBV3-1 to TRBJ2-5, with 12 bases identical to TRBD2. The end of the DNA fits TRBJ2-1 better, so the J call may be wrong. The CDR3 is 14 residues long. The germline CDR1 and CDR2 sequences are LGHDT and YNNKEL (reference sequence). This CDR3 reads CASSQTSGGNEQFF. CDR3 nucleotide sequence: TGTGCCAGCAGCCAAACTAGCGGGGGGAATGAGCAGTTCTTC.

About this clonotype itself: Being one base from a much bigger clone, this may be a read error. This rearrangement joins TRBV6-2 or TRBV6-3 to TRBJ2-7, with a tentative D call TRBD1 (5 bases). The V end lost 9 bases, the J end lost 3 bases, and 6 bases lay between the germline ends. The CDR3 is 10 residues long. The germline gives CDR1 MNHEY, CDR2 SVGEGT. The CDR3 is CARGDYEQYF. The DNA for the CDR3 is TGTGCCAGAGGGGACTACGAGCAGTACTTC.

Details on this clonotype: A much larger clone lies a single base off, so this may be a read error. The rearrangement uses TRBV20-1 and TRBJ2-1; D unclear. This CDR3 comprises 14 residues. Trimming took off 3 bases at V and 3 bases at J, with 12 bases between the two ends. From germline, CDR1 is DFQATT and CDR2 SNEGSKA (reference sequence). The CDR3 protein is CSASWPSYYNEQFF. The CDR3 DNA reads as TGCAGTGCTAGTTGGCCCAGCTACTACAATGAGCAGTTCTTC.

As regards this clonotype: No conserved phenylalanine or tryptophan ends this CDR3, so it is likely a read error. The DNA is omitted, as the CDR3 cannot be located on it reliably, and the CDR3 follows TCRdb's listing. The chain carries TRBV2 and TRBJ2-7; the table calls TRBD2, which could not be checked here. The germline CDR1 and CDR2 sequences are SNHLY and FYNNEI. The CDR3 totals 8 residues, both ends included. The CDR3 region is CASSELAG.

The sample holds many counts of this clonotype. The genes are TRBV19 and TRBJ1-1; TRBD1 matches at 7 bases. V lost 3 bases, J lost 4 bases, and 5 bases stayed unmatched. The CDR3 runs 14 residues. Germline V gene data show CDR1 as LNHDA and CDR2 as SQIVND (reference sequence). The CDR3: CASSIVWDSTEAFF. Written as DNA, the CDR3 is TGTGCCAGTAGTATTGTGTGGGACAGCACTGAAGCTTTCTTT.

In this sample, this clonotype turned up a few times. The chain's CDR3 is CASSAELAGGGEQFF. The CDR3 bases are TGTGCCAGCAGCGCCGAGCTAGCGGGAGGGGGGGAGCAGTTCTTC. The gene calls are TRBV2 and TRBJ2-1; 12 bases are a match to TRBD2. V lost 6 bases, J lost 10 bases, and 10 bases stayed unmatched. Germline CDR1 SNHLY, CDR2 FYNNEI. The CDR3 covers 15 residues.

As regards this clonotype: Just one base apart from a much larger clone, this may be a read error. The V call is TRBV12-3 or TRBV12-4, the J call TRBJ1-1, with a tentative D call TRBD1 (6 bases). The CDR3 totals 13 residues. The chain's CDR3 is CASTVTGNTETFF. The CDR3 region has the DNA TGTGCCAGCACCGTAACAGGGAACACTGAAACTTTCTTT.

The chain employs TRBV2 and TRBJ2-7; 9 bases map to TRBD1. The CDR3 length is 13 residues. The germline V gene encodes CDR1 SNHLY and CDR2 FYNNEI. Trimming at V came to 5 bases and at J to 4 bases, leaving 3 bases not matched to a gene. Here the CDR3 reads CASSTGGSYEQYF. The CDR3 region has the DNA TGTGCCAGCAGTACAGGGGGCTCTTACGAGCAGTACTTC.

The rearrangement joins TRBV2 to TRBJ2-1; D gene unclear. This CDR3 region has 14 residues. The ends were cut back, 4 bases at V and 9 bases at J, with 16 bases in the middle. CDR1 and CDR2 from the germline V gene are SNHLY and FYNNEI. The CDR3 loop is CASSAGPSKLEQFF. In DNA form, the CDR3 reads TGTGCCAGCAGTGCAGGACCCAGTAAGCTTGAGCAGTTCTTC.

This chain connects TRBV27 to TRBJ1-4; D not resolved. The CDR3 totals 15 residues. Germline CDR1 is MNHEY and CDR2 is SMNVEV (reference sequence). V was trimmed by 5 bases and J by 5 bases, leaving 15 bases between them. The CDR3: CASSPTNDLNEKLFF. The CDR3 coding sequence is TGTGCCAGCAGTCCTACCAACGACCTCAATGAAAAACTGTTTTTT.

With respect to this clonotype: A clone one base away is much larger, so this may be a read error. The rearrangement links TRBV28 to TRBJ2-7, with a tentative D call TRBD1 (6 bases). This CDR3 has 12 residues. The germline CDR1 and CDR2 sequences are MDHEN and SYDVKM. The ends were cut back, 10 bases at V and 5 bases at J, with 15 bases in the middle. The CDR3 sequence: CATNTGHNEQYF. The DNA for the CDR3 is TGTGCCACCAATACAGGGCACAACGAGCAGTACTTC.

The V call is TRBV11-2, the J call TRBJ1-1; D remains ambiguous. Germline loops: CDR1 SGHAT, CDR2 FQNNGV. V lost 6 bases, J lost 0 bases, and 11 bases lay in between. The CDR3 length is 14 residues. CDR3 region: CASSASSMNTEAFF. Here the CDR3 DNA reads TGTGCCAGCAGTGCAAGTAGCATGAACACTGAAGCTTTCTTT.